One sample yielded the 28 T cell receptor beta chains listed below, sequenced in a study of T cell changes during pregnancy in multiple sclerosis. Generated by immunoSEQ multiplex PCR, the TCRdb table keeps only in-frame clones and is missing some. The sample lists fewer than 55,000 clones, approximately 92% occurring once. Sequencing was done on a sample of peripheral blood. These receptors were obtained from a female donor with multiple sclerosis, enrolled in a pregnancy study.

The chain links TRBV19 to TRBJ2-5; 10 nucleotides align to TRBD1. V lost 5 bases and J lost 5; bases outside the gene matches: 11. The CDR3 is 16 amino acids. Germline assignment: CDR1 LNHDA and CDR2 SQIVND (reference sequence). CDR3 nucleotides: TGTGCCAGTAGTTCGACAAGGACAGGGGGTACGGAGACCCAGTACTTC. Amino acids: CASSSTRTGGTETQYF.

The rearrangement uses TRBV7-2 and TRBJ2-1; no firm D call. V was cut by 5 bases and J by 1 base, with 9 bases left in between. CDR3 size: 14 residues. The germline V gene encodes CDR1 SGHTA and CDR2 FQGNSA. CDR3 loop: CASSLGRSYNEQFF. CDR3 bases: TGTGCCAGCAGCCTCGGGCGTTCCTACAATGAGCAGTTCTTC.

The chain recombines TRBV28 with TRBJ1-1, with unresolved D. CDR1 and CDR2 from the germline V gene are MDHEN and SYDVKM. Trimming took off 0 bases at V and 0 bases at J, with 8 bases between the two ends. This CDR3 is 15 amino acids long. The CDR3 here is CASSLWPGLNTEAFF. DNA for the CDR3: TGTGCCAGCAGTTTATGGCCAGGATTGAACACTGAAGCTTTCTTT.

The chain couples TRBV11-2 to TRBJ2-7, with D maybe TRBD2 (5 bases). From germline, CDR1 is SGHAT and CDR2 FQNNGV. There are 15 residues in the CDR3. V was trimmed by 0 bases and J by 4 bases, leaving 13 bases between them. CDR3 DNA sequence: TGTGCCAGCAGCTTAGAACCGGGAAGCCGGTACGAGCAGTACTTC. Translating gives CASSLEPGSRYEQYF.

This chain links TRBV14 with TRBJ1-3; tentative D call: TRBD1 (6 bases). Germline values: CDR1 SGHDN, CDR2 FVKESK. The CDR3 is 14 residues long. Trimming cost V 4 bases and J 5 bases, with 12 bases left between them. DNA for the CDR3: TGTGCCAGCAGCCCTCCAGGGGTCAGAAACACCATATATTTT. Residues: CASSPPGVRNTIYF.

J is TRBJ2-1 and V is TRBV27; TRBD2 aligns across 7 bases. Germline values: CDR1 MNHEY, CDR2 SMNVEV (reference sequence). V shed 5 bases and J 8 bases; nucleotides not matched to a gene: 15. The CDR3 is made up of 16 amino acids. The CDR3 reads CASSRPQLREIYEQFF. The CDR3 nucleotides read TGTGCCAGCAGTCGTCCCCAGTTGCGGGAGATATATGAGCAGTTCTTC.

This rearrangement joins TRBV27 to TRBJ2-3; no clear D. V was shortened by 5 bases and J by 0 bases, with 18 bases between the two germline ends. The V gene's germline CDR1 is MNHEY and CDR2 SMNVEV (reference sequence). This CDR3 comprises 17 residues. For the CDR3, the DNA is TGTGCCAGCAGTCCAACGACCGACACTGCTAGCACAGATACGCAGTATTTT. It translates to CASSPTTDTASTDTQYF.

The chain employs TRBV10-1 and TRBJ2-3; TRBD1 matches 10 bases. The CDR3 has 13 residues. The junction had 4 bases not matched to a gene; V was cut back by 10 bases and J by 3 bases. The germline V gene encodes CDR1 WNHNN and CDR2 SYGVQD (reference sequence). CDR3 in amino acids: CATTGQGTDTQYF. CDR3 nucleotide sequence: TGCGCCACGACGGGACAGGGGACAGATACGCAGTATTTT.

The chain recombines TRBV5-4 with TRBJ1-1, with D possibly TRBD1 on 6 matching bases. The CDR3 consists of 15 residues. Germline-derived CDR1 and CDR2 are SGHNT and YYREEE (reference sequence). V dropped 2 bases and J dropped 8 bases, with 19 bases sitting between them. The CDR3 DNA reads as TGTGCCAGCAGCTTCTCTACAGGGATGTGGTCCGAAGCTTTCTTT. It encodes CASSFSTGMWSEAFF.

The V and J genes are TRBV5-6 and TRBJ2-4, with D perhaps matching TRBD2 (6 bases). This CDR3 region has 14 residues. Germline CDR1 and CDR2: SGHDT and YYEEEE. V was trimmed by 0 bases and J by 9 bases, leaving 13 bases between them. The CDR3 DNA is TGTGCCAGCAGCTTGGAGGCGGGACTGGGCATTCAGTACTTC. Translating gives CASSLEAGLGIQYF.

This chain joins TRBV30 and TRBJ1-4; D call uncertain. The CDR3 has 13 amino acids. V shed 2 bases and J shed 6 bases, with 10 bases lying between them. Germline assignment: CDR1 GTSNPN and CDR2 SVGIG (reference sequence). The DNA for the CDR3 is TGTGCCTGGAGTCCAGACCCCTATGAAAAACTGTTTTTT. As protein: CAWSPDPYEKLFF.

The rearrangement joins TRBV28 to TRBJ2-3; TRBD2 might be the D (5 bases). Germline V lookup: CDR1 MDHEN, CDR2 SYDVKM. The CDR3 spans 12 residues. Trimming left V 1 base short and J 8 bases short, with 7 bases between. In DNA form, the CDR3 reads TGTGCCAGCAGTTTATACAGCGGTACGCAGTATTTT. Translation: CASSLYSGTQYF.

V and J are TRBV18 and TRBJ1-1; 10 bases match TRBD1. The CDR3 sequence is 19 residues long. Germline values: CDR1 KGHSH, CDR2 LQKENI. V lost 2 bases and J lost 1; bases outside the gene matches: 13. DNA of the CDR3: TGTGCCAGCTCACCAGCTTCTCGGACAGGGGGGGTTTCGAACACTGAAGCTTTCTTT. Its translation is CASSPASRTGGVSNTEAFF.

This clone was seen a few times. The chain combines TRBV2 with TRBJ2-3; 7 bases are shared with TRBD2. The CDR3 covers 15 residues. From germline, CDR1 is SNHLY and CDR2 FYNNEI. The J segment lost 5 bases and the V segment lost 6 bases, leaving 11 bases of the junction unmatched. The CDR3 DNA is TGTGCCAGCAGACTCGGCGGGAGCGAGGGAGATACGCAGTATTTT. This encodes CASRLGGSEGDTQYF.

This clone was observed once. V is TRBV5-6 and J is TRBJ2-1, with a tentative D call TRBD2 (5 bases). The ends were cut back, 2 bases at V and 10 bases at J, with 28 bases in the middle. This CDR3 comprises 18 residues. CDR1 and CDR2 from the germline V gene are SGHDT and YYEEEE. The CDR3 here is CASSFGPPLGGYVKEQFF. The CDR3 DNA sequence: TGTGCCAGCAGCTTTGGACCCCCTCTTGGCGGGTACGTTAAAGAGCAGTTCTTC.

V usage is TRBV7-9 and J usage is TRBJ1-3; D uncertain. This CDR3 has 13 residues. V shed 4 bases and J shed 1 base, with 5 bases lying between them. Per the germline V gene, CDR1 is SEHNR and CDR2 is FQNEAQ (reference sequence). The CDR3 is CASSSRSGNTIYF. CDR3 in DNA: TGTGCCAGCAGCTCAAGATCTGGAAACACCATATATTTT. Looking up the rest from reference TRBV7-9 and TRBJ1-3 gives the full variable domain: DTGVSQNPRHKITKRGQNVTFRCDPISEHNRLYWYRQTLGQGPEFLTYFQNEAQLEKSRLLSDRFSAERPKGSFSTLEIQRTEQGDSAMYLCASSSRSGNTIYFGEGSWLTVV.

This clone was found once. The chain is built from TRBV7-2 and TRBJ1-5; no firm D call. CDR1 and CDR2 (germline): SGHTA, FQGNSA. CDR3 length: 14 amino acids. The V end lost 5 bases, the J end lost 1 base, and 9 bases lay between the germline ends. CDR3 loop: CASSQTYSNQPQHF. DNA of the CDR3: TGTGCCAGCAGCCAAACCTACAGCAATCAGCCCCAGCATTTT.

This rearrangement joins TRBV13 to TRBJ2-3, with TRBD2 identical over 7 bases. Germline CDR1 is PRHDT and CDR2 is FYEKMQ (reference sequence). The CDR3 totals 16 residues. V dropped 0 bases and J dropped 4; count of bases not matched to a gene: 7. The CDR3 here is CASSLGGVGRPDTQYF. The CDR3 DNA reads as TGTGCCAGCAGCTTAGGTGGGGTCGGGAGGCCAGATACGCAGTATTTT. The full variable domain, in which reference TRBV13 and TRBJ2-3 provide the parts outside the CDR3, is AAGVIQSPRHLIKEKRETATLKCYPIPRHDTVYWYQQGPGQDPQFLISFYEKMQSDKGSIPDRFSAQQFSDYHSELNMSSLELGDSALYFCASSLGGVGRPDTQYFGPGTRLTVL.

A single count supports this clone. The V and J genes are TRBV7-6 and TRBJ2-6; D not certain. Germline loops: CDR1 SGHVS, CDR2 FNYEAQ. This CDR3 region has 15 residues. The V end was cut by 2 bases, the J end by 0 bases, with 5 bases between. The CDR3 protein is CASSLIPSGANVLTF. CDR3 coding DNA: TGTGCCAGCAGCTTAATTCCCTCTGGGGCCAACGTCCTGACTTTC.

The genes are TRBV11-2 and TRBJ2-3; 7 bases line up with TRBD1. This CDR3 is 16 amino acids long. Germline CDR1 SGHAT, CDR2 FQNNGV. The J segment lost 4 bases and the V segment lost 0 bases, leaving 7 bases of the junction unmatched. CDR3 DNA: TGTGCCAGCAGCTTAGAAAGGACAGGCCTTGCAGATACGCAGTATTTT. This codes for CASSLERTGLADTQYF.

This chain joins TRBV6-1 and TRBJ2-2; weak D call: TRBD2 (5 bases). Germline lookup yields CDR1 MNHNS and CDR2 SASEGT. CDR3 size: 14 residues. Between the trimmed V and J ends, which lost 6 bases and 5 bases, there was a span of 13 bases. CDR3 nucleotides: TGTGCCAGCAGACCACTCGGGGAGACCGGGGAGCTGTTTTTT. Translated: CASRPLGETGELFF.

The V and J genes are TRBV5-4 and TRBJ2-1; 9 bases agree with TRBD2. The V gene's germline CDR1 is SGHNT and CDR2 YYREEE (reference sequence). V was pared by 0 bases and J by 2 bases, with 3 bases of the junction left unmatched. The CDR3 consists of 16 residues. The CDR3 spells CASSLDLAGTYNEQFF. The CDR3 region has the DNA TGTGCCAGCAGCTTGGACCTAGCGGGAACCTACAATGAGCAGTTCTTC.

DNA for the CDR3: TGTGCCAGCAGCTTAGTGATTAGCGGGGGAGAGACCCAGTACTTC. Its translation: CASSLVISGGETQYF. The chain is built from TRBV7-2 and TRBJ2-5; 9 nucleotides agree with TRBD2. V shed 1 base, J shed 4 bases, and the junction held 4 bases outside the gene matches. In germline, CDR1 is SGHTA, CDR2 FQGNSA. There are 15 residues in the CDR3.

The rearrangement joins TRBV6-1 to TRBJ1-5; D gene uncertain. CDR3 length: 16 amino acids. V was shortened by 2 bases and J by 7 bases, with 18 bases between the two germline ends. Per the germline V gene, CDR1 is MNHNS and CDR2 is SASEGT. The CDR3 here is CASSENFRKIVQPQHF. CDR3 sequence (DNA): TGTGCCAGCAGTGAAAACTTCCGGAAAATCGTCCAGCCCCAGCATTTT.

The V gene is TRBV5-1, the J gene TRBJ2-7, with D uncertain. Per germline, CDR1 SGHRS and CDR2 YFSETQ. The length of the CDR3 is 15 residues. V lost 0 bases, J lost 0 bases, and 10 bases lay in between. In DNA, the CDR3 is TGCGCCAGCAGCTTGGAGGACGGTAGCTCCTACGAGCAGTACTTC. This codes for CASSLEDGSSYEQYF.

The rearrangement links TRBV5-1 to TRBJ1-4, with D possibly TRBD1 on 6 matching bases. Germline CDR1 and CDR2: SGHRS and YFSETQ. This CDR3 contains 15 residues. V was cut by 4 bases and J by 4 bases, with 14 bases left in between. The CDR3 protein is CASSPGTLLNEKLFF. In nucleotides, the CDR3 is TGCGCCAGCAGCCCCGGGACACTCCTTAATGAAAAACTGTTTTTT.

The chain links TRBV4-1 to TRBJ1-2, with 8 bases matching TRBD1. Per the germline V gene, CDR1 is MGHRA and CDR2 is YSYEKL. The V and J ends lost 1 base and 4 bases, in that order; junction bases with no gene match: 5. The CDR3 loop spans 15 amino acids. The CDR3 sequence: CASSQGQGPLYGYTF. The CDR3, as DNA: TGCGCCAGCAGCCAAGGACAGGGGCCCCTCTATGGCTACACCTTC.

The chain links TRBV2 to TRBJ2-6; 10 bases match TRBD1. Germline-derived CDR1 and CDR2 are SNHLY and FYNNEI. This CDR3 is built from 16 residues. Losses at the gene ends were 8 bases for V and 1 base for J; bases not matched to a gene: 5. CDR3 sequence: CASGTGVLSGANVLTF. Here the CDR3 DNA reads TGTGCCAGCGGGACAGGGGTGTTATCTGGGGCCAACGTCCTGACTTTC.